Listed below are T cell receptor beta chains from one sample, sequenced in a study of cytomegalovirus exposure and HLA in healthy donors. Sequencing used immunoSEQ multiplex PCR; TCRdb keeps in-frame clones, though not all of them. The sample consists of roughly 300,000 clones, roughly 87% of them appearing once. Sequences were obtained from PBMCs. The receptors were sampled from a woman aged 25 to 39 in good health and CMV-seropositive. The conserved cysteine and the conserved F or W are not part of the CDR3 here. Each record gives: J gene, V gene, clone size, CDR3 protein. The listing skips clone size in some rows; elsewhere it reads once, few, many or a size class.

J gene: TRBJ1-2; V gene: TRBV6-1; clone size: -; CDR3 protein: ASSEAAGVYGYT
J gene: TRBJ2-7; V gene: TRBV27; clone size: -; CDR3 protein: ASSFSGEQY
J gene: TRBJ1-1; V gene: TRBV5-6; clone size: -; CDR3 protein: ASILLGRMNTEAF
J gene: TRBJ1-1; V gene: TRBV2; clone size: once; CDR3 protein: ASTEAGFTEAF
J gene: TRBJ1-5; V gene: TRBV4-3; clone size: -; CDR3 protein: ASSPDRGGQPQH
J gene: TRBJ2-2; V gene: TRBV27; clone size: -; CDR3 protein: ASSLSGTNTGELF
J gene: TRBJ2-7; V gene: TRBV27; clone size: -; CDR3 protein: ASSLRGQGVYEQY
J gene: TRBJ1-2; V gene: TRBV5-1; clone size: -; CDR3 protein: ASSEGQGTYGYT
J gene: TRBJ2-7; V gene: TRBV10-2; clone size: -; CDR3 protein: ASSHFTYEQY
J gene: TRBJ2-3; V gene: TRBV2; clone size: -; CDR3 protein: ASSEGLALGGTDTQY
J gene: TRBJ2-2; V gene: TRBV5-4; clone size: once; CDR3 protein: ASSFPGQNTGELF
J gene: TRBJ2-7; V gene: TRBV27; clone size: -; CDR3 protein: ASSWGFSYEQY
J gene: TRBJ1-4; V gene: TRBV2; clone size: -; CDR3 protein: ASKKEATNEKLF
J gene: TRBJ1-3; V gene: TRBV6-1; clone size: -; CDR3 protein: ASSARRNLANTIY
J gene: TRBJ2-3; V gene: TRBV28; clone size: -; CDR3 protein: ASRQYSGGTTDTQY
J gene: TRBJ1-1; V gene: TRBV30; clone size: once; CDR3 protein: AWSFSGTLNTEAF
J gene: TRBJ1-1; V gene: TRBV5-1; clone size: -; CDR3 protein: ASSLMGNTEAF
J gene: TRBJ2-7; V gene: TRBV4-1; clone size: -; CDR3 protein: ASSQREGYEQY
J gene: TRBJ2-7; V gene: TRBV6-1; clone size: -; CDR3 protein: ASLGLSYEQY
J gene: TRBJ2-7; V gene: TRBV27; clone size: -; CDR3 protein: ASSLSPTAGLYEQY
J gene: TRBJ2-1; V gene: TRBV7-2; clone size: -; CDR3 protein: ASSLGAGRYNEQF
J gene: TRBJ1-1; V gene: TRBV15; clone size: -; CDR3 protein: ATSYPAMTEAF
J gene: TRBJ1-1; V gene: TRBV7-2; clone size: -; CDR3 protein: ASSLGGFGLEAF
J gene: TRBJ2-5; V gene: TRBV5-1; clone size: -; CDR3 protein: ASSFPKETSGTPRSQETQY
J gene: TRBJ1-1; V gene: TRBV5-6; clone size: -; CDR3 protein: ASSLNRGTEAF
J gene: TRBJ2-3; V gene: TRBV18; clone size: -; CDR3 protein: ASSPPGSGDTQY
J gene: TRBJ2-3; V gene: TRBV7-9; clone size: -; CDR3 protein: ASSLERATDTQY
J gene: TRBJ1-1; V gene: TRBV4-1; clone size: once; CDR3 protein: ASSRAVGGLMNTEAF
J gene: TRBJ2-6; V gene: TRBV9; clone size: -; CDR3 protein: ASSVPSGSGANVLT
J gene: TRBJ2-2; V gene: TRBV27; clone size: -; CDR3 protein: ASSLSEGGADTGELF
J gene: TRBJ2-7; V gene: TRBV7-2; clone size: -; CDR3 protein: ASSLPRGTYEQY
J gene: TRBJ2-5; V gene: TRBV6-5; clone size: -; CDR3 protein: ASSYDLRGETQY
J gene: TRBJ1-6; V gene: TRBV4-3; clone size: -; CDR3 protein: ASSQAPGRSLH